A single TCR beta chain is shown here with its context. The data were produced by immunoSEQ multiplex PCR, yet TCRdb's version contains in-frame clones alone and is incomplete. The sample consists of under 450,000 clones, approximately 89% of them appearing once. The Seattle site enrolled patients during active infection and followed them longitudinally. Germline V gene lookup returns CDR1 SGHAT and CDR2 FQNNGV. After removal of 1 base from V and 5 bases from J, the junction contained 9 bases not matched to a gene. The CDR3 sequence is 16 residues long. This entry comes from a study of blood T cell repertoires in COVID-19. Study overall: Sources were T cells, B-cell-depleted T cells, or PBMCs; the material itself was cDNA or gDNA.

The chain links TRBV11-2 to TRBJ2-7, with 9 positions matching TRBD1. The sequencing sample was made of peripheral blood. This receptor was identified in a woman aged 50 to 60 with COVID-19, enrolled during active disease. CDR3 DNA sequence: TGTGCCAGCAGCTTAGGTTCTACAGGGGGCACCGACGAGCAGTACTTC. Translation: CASSLGSTGGTDEQYF.